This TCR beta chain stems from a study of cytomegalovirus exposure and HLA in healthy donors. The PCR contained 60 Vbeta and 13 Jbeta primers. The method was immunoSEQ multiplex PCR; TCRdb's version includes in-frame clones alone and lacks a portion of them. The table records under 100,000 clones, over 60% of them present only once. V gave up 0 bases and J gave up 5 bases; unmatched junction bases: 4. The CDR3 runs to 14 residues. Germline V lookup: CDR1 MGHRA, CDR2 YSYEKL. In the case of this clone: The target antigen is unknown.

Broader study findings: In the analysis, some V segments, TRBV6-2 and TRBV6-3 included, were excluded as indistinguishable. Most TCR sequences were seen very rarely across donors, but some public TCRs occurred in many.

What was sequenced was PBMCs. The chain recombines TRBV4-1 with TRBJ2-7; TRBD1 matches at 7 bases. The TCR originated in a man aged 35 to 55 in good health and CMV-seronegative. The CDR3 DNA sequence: TGCGCCAGCAGCCAAGATGACAGGGAGAACGAGCAGTACTTC. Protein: CASSQDDRENEQYF.